Listed below are T cell receptor beta chains from one sample, sequenced in a study of CD8+ T cells in alopecia areata. Only in-frame clones appear in the TCRdb table, and some are missing; sequencing was by immunoSEQ multiplex PCR. In the table there are 200,000 to 250,000 clones, more than 45% of which are singletons. The material sequenced was CD4+ T cells sorted from blood, taken at week 4, from a patient treated with tofacitinib. The receptor set was obtained from a human donor with alopecia areata. Both conserved end residues are part of each CDR3. Fields, in order: V gene, CDR3 length, clone size, D gene, J gene, CDR3 protein, CDR3 DNA. D genes are given only for firm matches. Expanded clones get a size class; other rows say once, few or many, or leave the size out.

>TRBV2|14|.|.|TRBJ1-5
CASSDVEANQPQHF
TGTGCCAGCAGTGATGTAGAGGCTAATCAGCCCCAGCATTTT
>TRBV29-1|16|.|.|TRBJ2-1
CSVEGNRGLSYNEQFF
TGCAGCGTTGAAGGGAACAGGGGACTCTCCTACAATGAGCAGTTCTTC
>TRBV29-1|14|.|TRBD1|TRBJ2-3
CSVARDRSTDTQYF
TGCAGCGTTGCCAGGGACAGGAGCACAGATACGCAGTATTTT
>TRBV2|17|.|.|TRBJ2-1
CASSRRQGGGINNEQFF
TGTGCCAGCAGTCGTCGACAGGGAGGAGGGATAAACAATGAGCAGTTCTTC
>TRBV5-1|14|.|.|TRBJ1-6
CASRAAGVGSPLHF
TGCGCCAGCAGAGCGGCGGGGGTAGGTTCACCCCTCCACTTT
>TRBV7-2|15|few|.|TRBJ2-3
CASSLALGNTDTQYF
TGTGCCAGCAGCTTAGCGCTTGGGAACACAGATACGCAGTATTTT
>TRBV30|13|.|.|TRBJ1-1
CAWSVGYSKSAFF
TGTGCCTGGAGTGTAGGTTACTCCAAATCCGCTTTCTTT
>TRBV5-1|14|.|.|TRBJ2-5
CASRNEPHKGTQYF
TGCGCCAGCAGAAACGAACCCCACAAGGGGACCCAGTACTTC
>TRBV27|15|.|.|TRBJ1-6
CASSQVQGPWSPLHF
TGTGCCAGCAGTCAGGTCCAGGGCCCGTGGTCACCCCTCCACTTT
>TRBV9|14|.|TRBD2|TRBJ2-5
CASSVGTSGETQYF
TGTGCCAGCAGCGTGGGGACTAGCGGAGAGACCCAGTACTTC
>TRBV29-1|11|few|.|TRBJ2-3
CSVEVGRPQYF
TGCAGCGTTGAAGTAGGGAGGCCGCAGTATTTT
>TRBV5-4|12|.|.|TRBJ2-2
CASSSPTGELFF
TGTGCCAGCAGCTCCCCCACCGGGGAGCTGTTTTTT
>TRBV9|17|.|TRBD1|TRBJ2-3
CASSVGMDRGPTDTQYF
TGTGCCAGCAGCGTAGGGATGGACAGGGGTCCCACAGATACGCAGTATTTT
>TRBV5-1|14|few|.|TRBJ2-7
CASSARTDSGEQYF
TGCGCCAGCAGCGCCCGGACAGACAGCGGCGAGCAGTACTTC
>TRBV5-1|13|.|.|TRBJ2-5
CASSLDSLETQYF
TGCGCCAGCAGCTTGGACAGCCTAGAGACCCAGTACTTC
>TRBV30|12|.|.|TRBJ2-7
CAWSARGDEQYF
TGTGCCTGGAGTGCCCGAGGGGACGAGCAGTACTTC
>TRBV5-6|14|.|.|TRBJ2-7
CASSKGRSRYEQYF
TGTGCCAGCAGCAAGGGACGGTCCCGCTACGAGCAGTACTTC
>TRBV2|11|.|.|TRBJ2-3
CASNAEDTQYF
TGTGCCAGCAACGCTGAAGATACGCAGTATTTT
>TRBV7-2|12|.|.|TRBJ1-1
CASSLDVGEAFF
TGTGCCAGCAGCTTAGATGTAGGGGAAGCTTTCTTT
>TRBV7-9|18|once|TRBD1|TRBJ1-2
CASSLRRGARDSNYGYTF
TGTGCCAGCAGCTTGCGTAGAGGGGCCCGGGACAGTAACTATGGCTACACCTTC
>TRBV7-8|16|.|.|TRBJ2-1
CASSLGLRSSYNEQFF
TGTGCCAGCAGCTTAGGGCTTCGGAGCTCCTACAATGAGCAGTTCTTC
>TRBV10-3|13|.|.|TRBJ1-2
CAISEGQIYGYTF
TGTGCCATCAGTGAGGGACAGATCTATGGCTACACCTTC
>TRBV7-8|15|.|TRBD2|TRBJ2-3
CASSSGRGGTDTQYF
TGTGCCAGCAGCTCCGGGAGGGGCGGCACAGATACGCAGTATTTT
>TRBV27|14|.|.|TRBJ1-1
CASSLQGGFTEAFF
TGTGCCAGCAGTCTACAGGGAGGTTTCACTGAAGCTTTCTTT
>TRBV4-1|17|.|TRBD2|TRBJ2-1
CASSQESGRGAGNEQFF
TGCGCCAGCAGCCAAGAGTCCGGGCGGGGGGCAGGCAATGAGCAGTTCTTC
>TRBV4-2|17|.|.|TRBJ2-3
CASSQDVAGSSTDTQYF
TGTGCCAGCAGCCAAGATGTTGCAGGGTCTAGCACAGATACGCAGTATTTT
>TRBV6-5|15|.|TRBD1|TRBJ1-5
CASSFAGGDNQPQHF
TGTGCCAGCAGTTTCGCAGGGGGCGACAATCAGCCCCAGCATTTT
>TRBV13|14|.|TRBD1|TRBJ1-1
CASSLGGQGVEAFF
TGTGCCAGCAGCTTAGGAGGACAGGGTGTTGAAGCTTTCTTT
>TRBV30|14|.|.|TRBJ2-6
CAWSVNSGANVLTF
TGTGCCTGGAGTGTAAACTCTGGGGCCAACGTCCTGACTTTC
>TRBV5-1|14|.|.|TRBJ2-7
CASSLEAVSYEQYF
TGCGCCAGCAGCTTGGAAGCGGTATCCTACGAGCAGTACTTC
>TRBV29-1|14|.|.|TRBJ2-2
CSVETGRATGELFF
TGCAGCGTTGAGACAGGGAGGGCCACCGGGGAGCTGTTTTTT
>TRBV29-1|12|.|.|TRBJ1-2
CSVEDRGYGYTF
TGCAGCGTTGAAGACAGGGGCTATGGCTACACCTTC
>TRBV2|14|.|.|TRBJ2-1
CASSAAAAYNEQFF
TGTGCCAGCAGTGCGGCGGCGGCATACAATGAGCAGTTCTTC
>TRBV19|15|few|.|TRBJ1-1
CASSMEGTLNTEAFF
TGTGCCAGTAGTATGGAGGGGACGCTGAACACTGAAGCTTTCTTT
>TRBV14|15|.|.|TRBJ2-1
CASSRDSPSYNEQFF
TGTGCCAGCAGCCGAGACAGTCCGTCCTACAATGAGCAGTTCTTC
>TRBV6-1|13|few|.|TRBJ1-6
CASSEIGNSPLHF
TGTGCCAGCAGTGAAATCGGTAATTCACCCCTCCACTTT
>TRBV30|14|.|.|TRBJ1-1
CAWTRGVPNTEAFF
TGTGCCTGGACCCGGGGGGTTCCCAACACTGAAGCTTTCTTT
>TRBV28|15|.|.|TRBJ1-2
CASSTGSGDNYGYTF
TGTGCCAGCAGCACCGGCTCCGGGGATAACTATGGCTACACCTTC
>TRBV18|15|.|TRBD2|TRBJ2-3
CASSQIAGGTDTQYF
TGTGCCAGCTCCCAGATAGCGGGGGGCACAGATACGCAGTATTTT
>TRBV19|15|few|TRBD1|TRBJ2-7
CASSIAGQGIYEQYF
TGTGCCAGTAGTATAGCCGGACAGGGGATCTACGAGCAGTACTTC
>TRBV4-3|15|.|.|TRBJ2-2
CASSQDGLNTGELFF
TGCGCCAGCAGCCAAGATGGACTTAACACCGGGGAGCTGTTTTTT
>TRBV9|15|few|TRBD2|TRBJ2-1
CASSVDLAEYNEQFF
TGTGCCAGCAGCGTAGATCTAGCGGAGTACAATGAGCAGTTCTTC
>TRBV29-1|13|.|.|TRBJ2-7
CSVEGVHSYEQYF
TGCAGCGTTGAAGGGGTCCACTCCTACGAGCAGTACTTC
>TRBV27|16|.|TRBD1|TRBJ2-6
CASSLGTGPGANVLTF
TGTGCCAGCAGTTTAGGGACAGGGCCTGGGGCCAACGTCCTGACTTTC
>TRBV29-1|14|few|.|TRBJ2-3
CSAIRAGRTDTQYF
TGCAGCGCTATCCGTGCAGGGAGGACAGATACGCAGTATTTT
>TRBV7-2|15|.|.|TRBJ1-6
CASSSPAGPSAPLHF
TGTGCCAGCAGCTCCCCGGCAGGACCCTCCGCCCCCCTCCACTTT
>TRBV30|12|few|.|TRBJ2-4
CAWTTPRNIQYF
TGTGCCTGGACAACCCCTAGAAACATTCAGTACTTC
>TRBV27|15|.|TRBD2|TRBJ2-1
CASSLVAGGYNEQFF
TGTGCCAGCAGTTTAGTTGCGGGGGGATACAATGAGCAGTTCTTC
>TRBV29-1|13|.|TRBD1|TRBJ1-2
CSVGRGQNYGYTF
TGCAGCGTTGGGAGGGGACAGAACTATGGCTACACCTTC
>TRBV5-4|15|.|TRBD2|TRBJ2-1
CASSPPGLANNEQFF
TGTGCCAGCAGCCCACCGGGACTAGCCAACAATGAGCAGTTCTTC
>TRBV7-2|14|.|.|TRBJ2-3
CASSLTGGADTQYF
TGTGCCAGCAGCCTCACGGGGGGCGCGGATACGCAGTATTTT
>TRBV9|15|.|.|TRBJ1-2
CASSLRAVGDYGYTF
TGTGCCAGCAGCCTCAGGGCGGTCGGTGACTATGGCTACACCTTC
>TRBV9|15|.|TRBD1|TRBJ1-6
CASSVGQGAASPLHF
TGTGCCAGCAGCGTAGGCCAGGGGGCGGCTTCACCCCTCCACTTT
>TRBV6-6|14|.|.|TRBJ1-2
CASRRQGPNYGYTF
TGTGCCAGCAGGCGCCAGGGACCTAACTATGGCTACACCTTC
>TRBV9|14|once|.|TRBJ2-7
CASSVGWRPYEQYF
TGTGCCAGCAGCGTGGGGTGGCGCCCCTACGAGCAGTACTTC
>TRBV10-2|11|few|.|TRBJ2-5
CASQAVQTQYF
TGCGCCAGCCAGGCGGTACAGACCCAGTACTTC
>TRBV6-5|13|.|.|TRBJ1-5
CASGIREDQPQHF
TGTGCCAGCGGAATTAGGGAGGATCAGCCCCAGCATTTT
>TRBV5-1|20|.|TRBD2|TRBJ2-3
CASSLRPGTSGGATTDTQYF
TGCGCCAGCAGCCTACGTCCCGGGACTAGCGGGGGGGCCACGACAGATACGCAGTATTTT
>TRBV9|14|.|.|TRBJ2-7
CASSQDSTTREQYF
TGTGCCAGCAGCCAGGACTCCACAACGCGCGAGCAGTACTTC
>TRBV7-3|17|.|TRBD1|TRBJ2-6
CASSSPRQGSGANVLTF
TGTGCCAGCAGCTCCCCTCGACAGGGTTCTGGGGCCAACGTCCTGACTTTC